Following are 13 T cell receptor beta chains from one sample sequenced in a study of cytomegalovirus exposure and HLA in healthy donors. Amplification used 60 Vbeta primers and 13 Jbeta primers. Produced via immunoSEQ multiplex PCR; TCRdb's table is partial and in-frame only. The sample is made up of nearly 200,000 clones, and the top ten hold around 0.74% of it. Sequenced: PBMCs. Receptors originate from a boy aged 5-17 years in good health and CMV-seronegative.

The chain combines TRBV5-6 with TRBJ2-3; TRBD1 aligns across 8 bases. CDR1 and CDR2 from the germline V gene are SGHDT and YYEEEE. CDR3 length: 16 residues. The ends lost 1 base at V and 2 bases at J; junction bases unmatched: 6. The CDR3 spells CASSLQGAGNTDTQYF. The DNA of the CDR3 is TGTGCCAGCAGCTTGCAGGGGGCTGGAAACACAGATACGCAGTATTTT.

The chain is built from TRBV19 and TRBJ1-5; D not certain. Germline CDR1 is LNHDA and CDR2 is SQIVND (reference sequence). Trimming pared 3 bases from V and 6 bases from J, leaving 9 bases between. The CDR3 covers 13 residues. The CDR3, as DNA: TGTGCCAGTAGTATCTCAGTTGGTCAGCCCCAGCATTTT. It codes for CASSISVGQPQHF.

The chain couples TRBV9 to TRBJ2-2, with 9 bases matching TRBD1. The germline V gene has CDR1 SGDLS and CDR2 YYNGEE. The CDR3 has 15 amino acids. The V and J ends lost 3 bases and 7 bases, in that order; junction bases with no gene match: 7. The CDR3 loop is CASSAWTGEDGELFF. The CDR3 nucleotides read TGTGCCAGCAGCGCATGGACAGGGGAGGACGGGGAGCTGTTTTTT.

The CDR3 loop reads CASSRGGSSYEQYF. CDR3 DNA: TGTGCCAGTAGCAGAGGGGGTAGCTCCTACGAGCAGTACTTC. The chain has TRBV7-2 and TRBJ2-7, with D maybe TRBD1 (6 bases). V lost 9 bases and J lost 0, with 15 bases in between. The CDR3 has 14 amino acids. Germline CDR1 reads SGHTA; CDR2 reads FQGNSA. Drawing the rest from reference TRBV7-2 and TRBJ2-7, the complete variable domain is GAGVSQSPSNKVTEKGKDVELRCDPISGHTALYWYRQSLGQGLEFLIYFQGNSAPDKSGLPSDRFSAERTGGSVSTLTIQRTQQEDSAVYLCASSRGGSSYEQYFGPGTRLTVT.

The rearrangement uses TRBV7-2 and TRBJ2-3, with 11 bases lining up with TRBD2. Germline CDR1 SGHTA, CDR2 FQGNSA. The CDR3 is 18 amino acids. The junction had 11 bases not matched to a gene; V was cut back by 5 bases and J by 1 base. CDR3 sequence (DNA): TGTGCCAGCAGCCCCGGGGTAGCGGGGGGGCTGGGCACAGATACGCAGTATTTT. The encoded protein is CASSPGVAGGLGTDTQYF.

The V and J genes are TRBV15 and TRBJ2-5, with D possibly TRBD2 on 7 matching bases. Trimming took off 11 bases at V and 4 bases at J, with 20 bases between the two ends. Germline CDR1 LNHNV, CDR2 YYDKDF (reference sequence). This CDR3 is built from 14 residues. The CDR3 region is CAFEGGGRRETQYF. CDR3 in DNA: TGTGCCTTCGAGGGGGGGGGCCGTCGAGAGACCCAGTACTTC. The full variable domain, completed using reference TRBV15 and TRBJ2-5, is DAMVIQNPRYQVTQFGKPVTLSCSQTLNHNVMYWYQQKSSQAPKLLFHYYDKDFNNEADTPDNFQSRRPNTSFCFLDIRSPGLGDTAMYLCAFEGGGRRETQYFGPGTRLLVL.

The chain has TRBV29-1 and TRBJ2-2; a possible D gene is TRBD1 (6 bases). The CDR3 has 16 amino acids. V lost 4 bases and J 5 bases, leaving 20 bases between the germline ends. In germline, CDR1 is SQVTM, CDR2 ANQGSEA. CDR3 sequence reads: CSVVPGTKEETGELFF. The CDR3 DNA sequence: TGCAGCGTTGTACCCGGGACAAAGGAGGAAACCGGGGAGCTGTTTTTT.

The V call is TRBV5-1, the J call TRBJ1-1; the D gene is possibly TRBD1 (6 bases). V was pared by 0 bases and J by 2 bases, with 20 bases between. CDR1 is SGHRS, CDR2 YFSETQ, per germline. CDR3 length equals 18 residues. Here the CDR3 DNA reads TGCGCCAGCAGCTTGGCCTTATTCAGGGGAAGGAACAACACTGAAGCTTTCTTT. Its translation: CASSLALFRGRNNTEAFF.

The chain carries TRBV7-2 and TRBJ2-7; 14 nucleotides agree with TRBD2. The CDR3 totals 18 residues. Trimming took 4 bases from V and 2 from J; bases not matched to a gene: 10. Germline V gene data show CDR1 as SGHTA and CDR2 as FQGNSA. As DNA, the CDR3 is TGTGCCAGCAGCTACCTTCGGACTAGCGGGGGGACCCCCTACGAGCAGTACTTC. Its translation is CASSYLRTSGGTPYEQYF.

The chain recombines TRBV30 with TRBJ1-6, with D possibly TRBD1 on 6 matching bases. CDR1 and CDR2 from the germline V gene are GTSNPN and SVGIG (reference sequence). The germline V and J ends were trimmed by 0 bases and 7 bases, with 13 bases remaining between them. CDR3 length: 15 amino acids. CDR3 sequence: CAWSVGGAYNSPLHF. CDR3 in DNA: TGTGCCTGGAGTGTAGGGGGGGCTTACAATTCACCCCTCCACTTT.

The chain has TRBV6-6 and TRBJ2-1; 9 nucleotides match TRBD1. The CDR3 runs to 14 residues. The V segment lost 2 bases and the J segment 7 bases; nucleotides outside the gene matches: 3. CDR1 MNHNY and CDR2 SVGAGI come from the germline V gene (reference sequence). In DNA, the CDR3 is TGTGCCAGCAGTTACCGGGACAGGGATAATGAGCAGTTCTTC. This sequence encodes CASSYRDRDNEQFF.

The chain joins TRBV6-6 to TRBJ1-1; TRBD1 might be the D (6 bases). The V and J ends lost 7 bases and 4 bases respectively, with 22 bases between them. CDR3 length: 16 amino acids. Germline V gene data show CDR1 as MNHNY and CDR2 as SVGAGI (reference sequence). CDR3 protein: CASKSSRGGEVTEAFF. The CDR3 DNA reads TGTGCCAGCAAGTCGTCTCGTGGGGGCGAGGTCACTGAAGCTTTCTTT.

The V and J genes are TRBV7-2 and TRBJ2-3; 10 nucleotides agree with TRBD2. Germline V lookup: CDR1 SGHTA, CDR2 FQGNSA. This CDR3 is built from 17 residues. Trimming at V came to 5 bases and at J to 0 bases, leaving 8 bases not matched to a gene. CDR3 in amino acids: CASSGAGGRSSTDTQYF. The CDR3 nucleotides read TGTGCCAGCAGCGGAGCGGGGGGGCGATCTAGCACAGATACGCAGTATTTT. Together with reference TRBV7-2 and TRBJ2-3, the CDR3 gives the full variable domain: GAGVSQSPSNKVTEKGKDVELRCDPISGHTALYWYRQSLGQGLEFLIYFQGNSAPDKSGLPSDRFSAERTGGSVSTLTIQRTQQEDSAVYLCASSGAGGRSSTDTQYFGPGTRLTVL.